This T cell receptor beta chain is drawn from a study of patients and donors after allogeneic stem cell transplantation. TCRdb called the RT-PCR reads again in MiXCR, with one record for every CDR3 protein. This sample has about 960,000 distinct CDR3 sequences, with roughly 17% found just once. This TCR was sampled from a human donor who was either an allogeneic HSCT recipient or a stem cell or donor lymphocyte infusion donor (not recorded which). It is not recorded whose cells these are; they may come from a transplant donor. The sequenced sample consisted of blood, either unsorted or a sorted T cell fraction (not recorded which).

DNA for the CDR3: TGTGCCAGCAGCTTGGGACAGGCTAGGACCAGGGTCTCCTACGAGCAGTACTTC. This gives the protein CASSLGQARTRVSYEQYF. The V gene is TRBV5-5, the J gene TRBJ2-7; TRBD1 might be the D (6 bases). The germline V gene has CDR1 SGHKS and CDR2 YYEKEE (reference sequence). The length of the CDR3 is 18 residues. Trimming pared 0 bases from V and 0 bases from J, leaving 19 bases between.